This T cell receptor (beta chain) was sequenced in a study of control samples from healthy donors and cancer patients. This CDR3 has 14 residues. Between the trimmed V and J ends, which lost 0 bases and 13 bases, there was a span of 16 bases. Germline lookup yields CDR1 MNHEY and CDR2 SVGAGI. Only in-frame clones appear in the TCRdb table, and some are missing; sequencing was by immunoSEQ multiplex PCR. This table holds about 28,000 clones, about 87% found once. Material: PBMCs. The rearrangement links TRBV6-5 to TRBJ1-5, with D possibly TRBD1 on 5 matching bases. This clonotype was sampled from a middle-aged woman with lung cancer. The CDR3 loop reads CASSYSKGLGTQHF. In DNA, the CDR3 is TGTGCCAGCAGTTACTCTAAGGGGTTAGGGACTCAGCATTTT.